This T cell receptor (beta chain) comes out of a study of monozygotic twins with inflammatory bowel disease. TCRdb re-called the 5' RACE reads; every CDR3 protein appears as one record, without DNA. Its clone listing holds around 450,000 distinct CDR3 sequences. This CDR3 comprises 15 residues. Germline V gene data show CDR1 as SEHNR and CDR2 as FQNEAQ (reference sequence). Per donor there was one draw, yielding a blood sample of approximately 2.5 ml. Sequenced input: blood. The chain carries TRBV7-9 and TRBJ2-5; TCRdb's D gene call, TRBD2, goes unchecked for lack of DNA. The sequence came from a human donor with ulcerative colitis or Crohn's disease, or a healthy co-twin of an affected twin (not recorded which). CDR3: CASSHLSGRSETQYF.